These T cell receptor beta chains were read from a single sample in a study of T-cell memory formation after mild COVID-19. TCRdb independently ran MiXCR on the 5' RACE reads; one entry per CDR3 protein. The sample carries 120,000 to 150,000 distinct CDR3 sequences, approximately 5.7% recorded once. Sequencing was performed on PBMCs or a T cell subset sorted from them (not recorded which). All receptors come from an adult woman who had mild COVID-19 (a few samples of this study predate the infection). Cell type and time point are not known. Each CDR3 is given with its conserved first and last residue. D genes are given only for firm matches. The size field is filled for only some rows; it gives once, few, many or a size class.

v_call	clone_size	j_call	cdr3_length	d_call	cdr3_aa	cdr3_nt
TRBV20-1	few	TRBJ1-6	14	.	CSAPSGPSGSPLHF	TGCAGTGCCCCATCGGGACCGTCGGGGTCACCCCTCCACTTT
TRBV6-5	few	TRBJ2-7	15	.	CASSYSRDRSYEQYF	TGTGCCAGCAGTTACTCCCGGGACCGTTCCTACGAGCAGTACTTC
TRBV7-6	many	TRBJ2-3	16	TRBD1	CASKLGGQPATDTQYF	TGTGCCAGCAAGCTAGGGGGACAGCCGGCGACAGATACGCAGTATTTT
TRBV11-3	.	TRBJ2-5	16	.	CASSPRDIPGQETQYF	TGTGCCAGCAGCCCACGGGACATCCCCGGCCAGGAGACCCAGTACTTC
TRBV11-2	few	TRBJ2-1	15	TRBD1	CASSSYRGLHNEQFF	TGTGCCAGCAGCTCTTACAGGGGCTTACACAATGAGCAGTTCTTC
TRBV7-2	few	TRBJ2-7	14	TRBD2	CASSVGLAGAEQYF	TGTGCCAGCAGCGTCGGGCTAGCGGGGGCTGAGCAGTACTTC
TRBV3-1	.	TRBJ1-2	13	.	CASSPDDSYGYTF	TGTGCCAGCAGCCCGGATGACAGCTATGGCTACACCTTC
TRBV24-1	many	TRBJ2-2	16	TRBD1	CATSDSGQGNTGELFF	TGTGCCACCAGTGATTCGGGACAGGGGAACACCGGGGAGCTGTTTTTT
TRBV20-1	.	TRBJ2-3	15	TRBD2	CSARDGTSGTDTQYF	TGCAGTGCTAGAGACGGAACTAGCGGCACAGATACGCAGTATTTT
TRBV18	.	TRBJ2-7	12	.	CASSRGVEEQYF	TGTGCCAGCTCCAGGGGTGTGGAGGAGCAGTACTTC
TRBV18	many	TRBJ2-3	17	.	CASSPVAIRPRTDTQYF	TGTGCCAGCTCTCCTGTAGCGATTCGACCCCGCACAGATACGCAGTATTTT
TRBV7-9	many	TRBJ2-7	13	TRBD1	CASSHTGGYEQYF	TGTGCCAGCAGCCATACAGGGGGCTACGAGCAGTACTTC
TRBV7-3	.	TRBJ2-7	15	TRBD1	CASSLLGTVSYEQYF	TGTGCCAGCAGCTTACTTGGGACAGTCTCCTACGAGCAGTACTTC
TRBV5-1	.	TRBJ2-3	19	TRBD2	CASSLAGLAGLTSTDTQYF	TGCGCCAGCAGCTTGGCGGGACTAGCGGGTCTCACTAGCACAGATACGCAGTATTTT
TRBV4-3	.	TRBJ2-1	15	TRBD2	CASSQGGGSYNEQFF	TGCGCCAGCAGCCAAGGCGGGGGGTCCTACAATGAGCAGTTCTTC
TRBV7-7	many	TRBJ2-7	14	.	CASSPSFLSYEQYF	TGTGCTAGCAGCCCCTCTTTCCTCTCCTACGAGCAGTACTTC
TRBV5-6	many	TRBJ2-7	12	.	CASSLSAYEQYF	TGTGCCAGCAGCTTGTCGGCGTACGAGCAGTACTTC
TRBV30	few	TRBJ1-2	14	.	CAWSPPGDSFGYTF	TGTGCCTGGAGTCCCCCGGGGGATTCATTTGGCTACACCTTC
TRBV5-1	few	TRBJ2-7	14	TRBD1	CASSRQGFSYEQYF	TGCGCCAGCAGCCGACAGGGGTTTTCCTACGAGCAGTACTTC